Here is one T cell receptor (beta chain) with its context. The antigen is not known. This sample stems from a study of PD-1 blockade in classical Hodgkin lymphoma. The overall study: On a schedule of every 2 weeks, patients received nivolumab 3 mg/kg intravenously.

The V gene's germline CDR1 is SGHNT and CDR2 YENEEA. There are 13 residues in the CDR3. Trimming cost V 3 bases and J 6 bases; bases outside gene matches: 4. The data were produced by immunoSEQ multiplex PCR, yet TCRdb's version contains in-frame clones alone and is incomplete. The sample includes 29,000 or so clones, 55% to 75% of them seen just once. Exposure to brentuximab vedotin varied, and each patient had relapsed following autologous stem cell transplantation. General observations from the study: Researchers reported that CD4+ TCR diversity, though not CD8+, rose significantly by C4D1. As was reported, newly diagnosed patients showed lower baseline TCR diversity than healthy donors did. Patients were excluded if nivolumab began under 1 year after ASCT (the autologous transplant).

The chain employs TRBV11-3 and TRBJ1-1; 7 positions match TRBD1. The sequence came from a human donor with classical Hodgkin lymphoma. The specimen was peripheral blood mononuclear cells (PBMCs), collected before the second cycle of nivolumab. The CDR3 sequence: CASSFLTGAEAFF. CDR3 sequence (DNA): TGTGCCAGCAGCTTCCTAACAGGGGCTGAAGCTTTCTTT.